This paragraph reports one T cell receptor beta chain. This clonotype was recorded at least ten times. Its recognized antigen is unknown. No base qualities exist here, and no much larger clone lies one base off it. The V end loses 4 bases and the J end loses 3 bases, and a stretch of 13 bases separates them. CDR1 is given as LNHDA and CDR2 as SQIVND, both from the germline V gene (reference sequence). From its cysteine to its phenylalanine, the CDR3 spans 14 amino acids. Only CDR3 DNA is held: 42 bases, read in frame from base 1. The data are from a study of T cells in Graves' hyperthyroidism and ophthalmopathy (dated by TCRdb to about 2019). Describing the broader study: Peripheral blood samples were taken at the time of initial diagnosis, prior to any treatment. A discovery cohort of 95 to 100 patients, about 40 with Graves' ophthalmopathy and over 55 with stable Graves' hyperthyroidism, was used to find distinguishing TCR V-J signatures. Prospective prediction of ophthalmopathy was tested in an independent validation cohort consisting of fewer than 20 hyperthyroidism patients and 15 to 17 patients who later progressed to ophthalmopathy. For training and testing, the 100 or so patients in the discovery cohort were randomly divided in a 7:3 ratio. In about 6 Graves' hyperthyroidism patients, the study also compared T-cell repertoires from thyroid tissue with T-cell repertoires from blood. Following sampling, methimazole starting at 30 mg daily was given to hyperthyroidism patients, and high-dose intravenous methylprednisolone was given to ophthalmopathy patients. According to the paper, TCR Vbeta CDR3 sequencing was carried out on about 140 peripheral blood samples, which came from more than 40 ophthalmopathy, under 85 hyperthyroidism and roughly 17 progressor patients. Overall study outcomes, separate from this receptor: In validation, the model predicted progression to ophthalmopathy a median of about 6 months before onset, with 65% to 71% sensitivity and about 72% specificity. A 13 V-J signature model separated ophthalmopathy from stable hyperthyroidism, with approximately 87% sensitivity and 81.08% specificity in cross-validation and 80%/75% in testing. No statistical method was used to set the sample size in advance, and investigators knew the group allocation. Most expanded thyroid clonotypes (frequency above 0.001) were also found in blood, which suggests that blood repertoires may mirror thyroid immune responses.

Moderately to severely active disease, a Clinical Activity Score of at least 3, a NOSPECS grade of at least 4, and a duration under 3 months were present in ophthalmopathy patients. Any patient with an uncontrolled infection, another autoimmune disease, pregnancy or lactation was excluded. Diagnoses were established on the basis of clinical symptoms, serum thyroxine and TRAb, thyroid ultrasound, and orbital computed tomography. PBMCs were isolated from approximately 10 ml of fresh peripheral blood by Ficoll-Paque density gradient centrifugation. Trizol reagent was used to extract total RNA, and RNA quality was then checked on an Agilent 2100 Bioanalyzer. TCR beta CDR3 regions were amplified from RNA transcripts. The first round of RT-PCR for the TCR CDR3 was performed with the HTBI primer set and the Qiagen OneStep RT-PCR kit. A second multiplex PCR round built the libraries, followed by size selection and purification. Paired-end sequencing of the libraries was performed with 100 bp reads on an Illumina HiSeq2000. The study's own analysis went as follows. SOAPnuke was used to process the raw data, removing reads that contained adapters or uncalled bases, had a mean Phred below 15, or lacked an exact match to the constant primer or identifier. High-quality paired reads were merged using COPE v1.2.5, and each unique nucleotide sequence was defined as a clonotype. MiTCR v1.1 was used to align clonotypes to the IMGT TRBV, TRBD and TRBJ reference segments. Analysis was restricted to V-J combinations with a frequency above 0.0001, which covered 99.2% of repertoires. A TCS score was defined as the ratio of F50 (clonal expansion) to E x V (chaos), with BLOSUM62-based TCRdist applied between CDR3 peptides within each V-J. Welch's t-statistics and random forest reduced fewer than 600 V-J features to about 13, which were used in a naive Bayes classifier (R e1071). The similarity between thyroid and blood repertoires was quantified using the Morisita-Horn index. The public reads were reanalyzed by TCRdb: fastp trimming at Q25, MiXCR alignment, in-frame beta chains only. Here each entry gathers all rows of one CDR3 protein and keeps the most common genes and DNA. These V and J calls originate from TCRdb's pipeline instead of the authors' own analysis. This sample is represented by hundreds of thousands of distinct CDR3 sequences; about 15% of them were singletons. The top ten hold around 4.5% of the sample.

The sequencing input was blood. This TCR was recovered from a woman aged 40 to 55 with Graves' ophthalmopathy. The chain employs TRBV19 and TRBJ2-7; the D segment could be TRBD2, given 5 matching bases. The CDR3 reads CASSRDSSGYEQYF. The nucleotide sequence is TGTGCCAGTAGTAGGGATAGCAGCGGCTACGAGCAGTACTTC.